A selection of T cell receptor beta chains follows, all from one sample in a study of blood T cell repertoires in COVID-19. This table comes from immunoSEQ multiplex PCR, and its TCRdb copy is limited to in-frame clones, with some not included. The sample lists 100,000 to 150,000 clones, 84% occurring once. Sequences were obtained from peripheral blood. These receptors were obtained from a woman aged 25 to 39 who had recovered from COVID-19. Each CDR3 is given with its conserved first and last residue. A D gene is named only where the DNA matches it firmly. Size is stated for part of the rows, as once, few or many counts, or as a class when the clone is expanded.

abundance,d_gene,j_gene,v_gene,CDR3nt,CDR3aa
-,TRBD2,TRBJ2-3,TRBV7-9,TGTGCCAGCAGCAAACCGGGACTAGCGGGGGGATGGACTAGCACAGATACGCAGTATTTT,CASSKPGLAGGWTSTDTQYF
-,-,TRBJ2-7,TRBV7-2,TGTGCCAGCAGCGGACTTCATACGGGGGCCTACGAGCAGTACTTC,CASSGLHTGAYEQYF
-,-,TRBJ2-7,TRBV2,TGTGCCAGCAGTGACACGGGTAACTACGAGCAGTACTTC,CASSDTGNYEQYF
once,TRBD1,TRBJ2-7,TRBV10-3,TGTGCCATCAGTCAAACAGGGGATTCCTACGAGCAGTACTTC,CAISQTGDSYEQYF
-,TRBD2,TRBJ2-1,TRBV4-1,TGCGCCAGCAGCCATACGCCGGGACTACTAAACAATGAGCAGTTCTTC,CASSHTPGLLNNEQFF
-,TRBD1,TRBJ2-7,TRBV10-3,TGTGCCATCAGTGAGTCGGAACAGGGGACCTACGAGCAGTACTTC,CAISESEQGTYEQYF
-,TRBD1,TRBJ2-2,TRBV6-6,TGTGCCAGCCGAAGACAGGGGGGGACCGGGGAGCTGTTTTTT,CASRRQGGTGELFF
-,TRBD1,TRBJ1-2,TRBV14,TGTGCCAGCAGCCTGTACAGGGGGGATTACTATGGCTACACCTTC,CASSLYRGDYYGYTF
-,-,TRBJ2-5,TRBV18,TGTGCCAGCTCACTCAACCAAGAGACCCAGTACTTC,CASSLNQETQYF
-,-,TRBJ1-2,TRBV6-1,TGTGCCAGCAGTGAGGGCAGCAACTATGGCTACACCTTC,CASSEGSNYGYTF
-,-,TRBJ2-7,TRBV5-6,TGTGCCAGCAGCTTGGGACTAGTAGGTGAGCAGTACTTC,CASSLGLVGEQYF
-,-,TRBJ1-1,TRBV7-2,TGTGCCAGCAGCTTAAGGTCAGGATCGAACACTGAAGCTTTCTTT,CASSLRSGSNTEAFF
-,TRBD1,TRBJ2-5,TRBV11-2,TGTGCCAGCAGCTCCGGGACAGGGGGAGAGACCCAGTACTTC,CASSSGTGGETQYF
-,-,TRBJ1-5,TRBV6-1,TGTGCCAGCAGTGAAGGAGGGAGGCAGCCCCAGCATTTT,CASSEGGRQPQHF
once,-,TRBJ2-1,TRBV5-4,TGTGCCAGCAGCCCGGAGGGAGCCGGGAATGAGCAGTTCTTC,CASSPEGAGNEQFF
-,-,TRBJ1-4,TRBV6-5,TGTGCCAGCAGTTACTCCCAGACAGGTGGGGAGGAAAAACTGTTTTTT,CASSYSQTGGEEKLFF
-,TRBD1,TRBJ1-4,TRBV6-4,TGTGCCAGCAGCGGGGAAAGGAGACAGGGGAATGAAAAACTGTTTTTT,CASSGERRQGNEKLFF
-,-,TRBJ2-5,TRBV2,TGTGCCAGCTCCCACTCCCAAGAGACCCAGTACTTC,CASSHSQETQYF
-,-,TRBJ1-5,TRBV5-3,TGTGCCTTCATTTGTGCAGGCAATCAGCCCCAGCATTTT,CAFICAGNQPQHF
-,-,TRBJ1-5,TRBV18,TGTGCCAGCTCACCCGCGCAGGTCGCGACCCATCAGCCCCAGCATTTT,CASSPAQVATHQPQHF
-,TRBD2,TRBJ2-2,TRBV4-1,TGCGCCAGCAGCCAAGAAACTAGCGGGAGGGTAAACACCGGGGAGCTGTTTTTT,CASSQETSGRVNTGELFF
-,-,TRBJ2-3,TRBV5-1,TGCGCCAGCAGCCCCCATTTTGGGCAGAGCACAGATACGCAGTATTTT,CASSPHFGQSTDTQYF
once,-,TRBJ1-1,TRBV11-1,TGTGCCAGCAGCGGAAACGGGTTCACTGAAGCTTTCTTT,CASSGNGFTEAFF
-,TRBD2,TRBJ2-1,TRBV18,TGTGCCAGCTCACGGACTAGCGGGAGCGCTTCCTACAATGAGCAGTTCTTC,CASSRTSGSASYNEQFF
-,TRBD1,TRBJ1-2,TRBV5-5,TGTGCCAGCAGCTTGCTGACAGGGTCTAACTATGGCTACACCTTC,CASSLLTGSNYGYTF
-,TRBD2,TRBJ2-1,TRBV7-3,TGTGCCAGCAGCCGAGGACTAGCGGCGACGAATGAGCAGTTCTTC,CASSRGLAATNEQFF
-,-,TRBJ2-1,TRBV24-1,TGTGCCACCAGTGGTGGGGCTACCTACAATGAGCAGTTCTTC,CATSGGATYNEQFF
-,-,TRBJ2-1,TRBV7-6,TGTGCCAGCAGCTTATTGCAAAGACAGGAGCAGTTCTTC,CASSLLQRQEQFF
-,TRBD1,TRBJ1-4,TRBV5-1,TGCGCCAGCAGCTCATTACAGGGGGAACTGTTTTTT,CASSSLQGELFF
-,TRBD1,TRBJ2-7,TRBV18,TGTGCCAGCTCACCGGACAGGGGGCTCGGCGAGCAGTACTTC,CASSPDRGLGEQYF
-,-,TRBJ2-2,TRBV7-3,TGTGCCAGCAGCCCTCGGGACTCCGGGGAGCTGTTTTTT,CASSPRDSGELFF
-,-,TRBJ2-5,TRBV4-1,TGCGCCAGCAGCCTCCGGGACTTCCAGTACCAAGAGACCCAGTACTTC,CASSLRDFQYQETQYF
-,-,TRBJ1-2,TRBV5-1,TGCGCCAGCGGATTAAGGGGGGGCGATGGCTACACCTTC,CASGLRGGDGYTF
-,TRBD1,TRBJ1-1,TRBV19,TGTGCCAGTCGGACAGGGAACACTGAAGCTTTCTTT,CASRTGNTEAFF
-,-,TRBJ2-2,TRBV7-9,TGTGCCAGCAGCAAAAGAGACTCGCGGGGTTTCACCGGGGAGCTGTTTTTT,CASSKRDSRGFTGELFF
few,-,TRBJ1-1,TRBV6-4,TGTGCCAGCAGTGAAGGGGGTAAACAAGCTTTCTTT,CASSEGGKQAFF
-,-,TRBJ2-5,TRBV9,TGTGCCAGCAGCGTAGGGGGGGACCAAATACAAGAGACCCAGTACTTC,CASSVGGDQIQETQYF
-,-,TRBJ2-2,TRBV25-1,TGTGCCAGCAGTTATCGGGGAACCGGGGAGCTGTTTTTT,CASSYRGTGELFF
-,TRBD1,TRBJ1-5,TRBV4-1,TGCGCCAGCAGCCAAACAGGGACAGGTCAGCCCCAGCATTTT,CASSQTGTGQPQHF
-,TRBD1,TRBJ2-7,TRBV7-3,TGTGCCAGCAGCCCCGGGACAGGGGCCGGAGAGCAGTACTTC,CASSPGTGAGEQYF
-,TRBD1,TRBJ2-7,TRBV27,TGTGCCAGCAGTCTTGGGACAGGGCCCTACGAGCAGTACTTC,CASSLGTGPYEQYF
once,-,TRBJ2-3,TRBV6-5,TGTGCCAGCGGGGCAACGATAGATACGCAGTATTTT,CASGATIDTQYF
-,TRBD1,TRBJ2-3,TRBV5-1,TGCGCCAGCAGCCCGAGGACAGGGGGCAGCACAGATACGCAGTATTTT,CASSPRTGGSTDTQYF
once,-,TRBJ1-1,TRBV5-1,TGCGCCAGCAGCTTGGTAGCCGGGGTCCTGAACACTGAAGCTTTCTTT,CASSLVAGVLNTEAFF
-,TRBD1,TRBJ1-2,TRBV2,TGTGCCAGCAGGGGGGACAGTAACTATGGCTACACCTTC,CASRGDSNYGYTF
-,-,TRBJ1-6,TRBV13,TGTGCCAGCACCATTGGGGGGACTCGGGCCCTCCACTTT,CASTIGGTRALHF
-,TRBD2,TRBJ2-7,TRBV4-2,TGTGCCAGCAGCTCCTCGAGGAGCGGGAGCTACGAGCAGTACTTC,CASSSSRSGSYEQYF
-,TRBD1,TRBJ2-7,TRBV19,TGTGCCAGTAGTATGAGGGGGACGGGACAGCTTCACCAAAGCTCCTACGAGCAGTACTTC,CASSMRGTGQLHQSSYEQYF
-,TRBD1,TRBJ1-2,TRBV10-2,TGCGCCAGCAACCCCCGGGACAGTAACTATGGCTACACCTTC,CASNPRDSNYGYTF
-,-,TRBJ1-1,TRBV4-1,TGCGCCAGCAGCCAAGTGAGGGGAGGAAGGACAAACACTGAAGCTTTCTTT,CASSQVRGGRTNTEAFF
-,TRBD2,TRBJ2-7,TRBV5-1,TGCGCCAGCAGCGCCAGGAAGACTAGCGGGATGCCCTCCTACGAGCAGTACTTC,CASSARKTSGMPSYEQYF
few,TRBD1,TRBJ2-1,TRBV11-2,TGTGCCAGCAGAAGTGGCCCTTCGGGACAGACATTCCAGTTCTTC,CASRSGPSGQTFQFF
few,-,TRBJ2-3,TRBV12-5,TGTGCTAGTGGGGCTAGCGGCACAGATACGCAGTATTTT,CASGASGTDTQYF
-,-,TRBJ1-1,TRBV5-6,TGTGCCAGCAGCCGGGGAGTCGGGGGAAGAGGTACTGAAGCTTTCTTT,CASSRGVGGRGTEAFF